A selection of T cell receptor beta chains follows, all from one sample in a study of cytomegalovirus exposure and HLA in healthy donors. TCRdb's copy holds only in-frame clones and misses some; the assay was immunoSEQ multiplex PCR. This table has around 40,000 clones, 75% to 90% appearing once. Sequencing input: PBMCs. Source of these receptors: a woman in her thirties or forties in good health and CMV-seropositive. Both conserved end residues are part of each CDR3. The D gene is left open where the match is weak. Some rows have no size entry. The others give once, few or many, or a class for an expanded clone.

12 TRBJ1-5 NA TRBV19 NA CAIGGVGQPQHF TGTGCCATCGGGGGGGTGGGCCAGCCCCAGCATTTT
14 TRBJ1-2 NA TRBV19 TRBD1 CASSQTGGGYGYTF TGTGCCAGTAGCCAGACAGGGGGCGGCTATGGCTACACCTTC
14 TRBJ2-1 once TRBV6-5 NA CASSYAAGVNEQFF TGTGCCAGCAGTTACGCCGCCGGGGTCAATGAGCAGTTCTTC
14 TRBJ2-1 NA TRBV6-5 NA CASEGTSGLNEQFF TGTGCCAGCGAGGGGACTTCGGGGCTAAATGAGCAGTTCTTC
15 TRBJ2-2 NA TRBV5-1 NA CASSVTGINTGELFF TGCGCCAGCAGTGTAACAGGGATAAACACCGGGGAGCTGTTTTTT
14 TRBJ2-7 NA TRBV11-2 NA CASSLVGQTYEQYF TGTGCCAGCAGCTTGGTTGGACAGACCTACGAGCAGTACTTC
18 TRBJ2-5 NA TRBV4-2 TRBD2 CASSQDTGTSGIGETQYF TGTGCCAGCAGCCAAGATACGGGGACTAGCGGGATAGGAGAGACCCAGTACTTC
16 TRBJ2-7 NA TRBV28 TRBD1 CASSAPGTGTGGEQYF TGTGCCAGCAGCGCCCCCGGGACAGGCACCGGGGGCGAGCAGTACTTC
13 TRBJ1-1 once TRBV2 NA CASSAQGIAEAFF TGTGCCAGCAGTGCTCAGGGGATAGCTGAAGCTTTCTTT
14 TRBJ1-1 NA TRBV7-9 NA CASSPQGTNTEAFF TGTGCCAGCAGCCCCCAGGGCACCAACACTGAAGCTTTCTTT
15 TRBJ2-7 once TRBV19 NA CASRTGDSEGYEQYF TGTGCCAGTAGAACCGGGGACTCCGAGGGCTACGAGCAGTACTTC
14 TRBJ2-5 NA TRBV5-1 TRBD1 CASSLGTAQETQYF TGCGCCAGCAGCCTCGGGACAGCTCAAGAGACCCAGTACTTC
15 TRBJ2-1 NA TRBV5-1 NA CASSLVQGGNNEQFF TGCGCCAGCAGCTTGGTCCAGGGGGGAAACAATGAGCAGTTCTTC
16 TRBJ2-7 NA TRBV4-2 TRBD1 CASSHAGTGMNYEQYF TGTGCCAGCAGCCACGCCGGGACAGGGATGAACTACGAGCAGTACTTC
12 TRBJ1-1 once TRBV29-1 NA CSVEDGAREAFF TGCAGCGTTGAAGATGGGGCACGTGAAGCTTTCTTT
14 TRBJ2-1 NA TRBV7-9 TRBD2 CASSSGGKYNEQFF TGTGCCAGCAGCTCGGGGGGAAAATACAATGAGCAGTTCTTC
16 TRBJ2-2 once TRBV28 TRBD1 CASSLPGQGFPGELFF TGTGCCAGCAGTTTACCGGGACAGGGGTTCCCCGGGGAGCTGTTTTTT
14 TRBJ1-4 NA TRBV5-1 NA CASSDGRGGEKLFF TGCGCCAGCAGCGACGGAAGAGGAGGTGAAAAACTGTTTTTT
16 TRBJ2-1 NA TRBV7-9 TRBD2 CASSFVPGLAVGEQFF TGTGCCAGCAGTTTCGTCCCCGGACTAGCGGTCGGTGAGCAGTTCTTC
16 TRBJ2-6 NA TRBV15 NA CATRGKWEAGANVLTF TGTGCCACCAGGGGGAAATGGGAGGCTGGGGCCAACGTCCTGACTTTC
18 TRBJ2-3 NA TRBV7-9 NA CASSPVWNLASSTDTQYF TGTGCCAGCAGCCCCGTTTGGAATCTAGCGTCTAGCACAGATACGCAGTATTTT
14 TRBJ1-6 few TRBV18 NA CASSLRQKDSPLHF TGTGCCAGCTCACTTCGACAGAAAGATTCACCCCTCCACTTT
14 TRBJ1-2 NA TRBV5-1 TRBD1 CASSWGDRAGGYTF TGCGCCAGCAGCTGGGGGGACAGGGCAGGTGGCTACACCTTC
14 TRBJ2-5 NA TRBV7-9 TRBD1 CASSLTTGAKTQYF TGTGCCAGCAGCTTAACGACAGGGGCGAAGACCCAGTACTTC
14 TRBJ1-1 NA TRBV19 NA CASTPGVRATEAFF TGTGCCAGTACCCCGGGAGTGAGGGCGACTGAAGCTTTCTTT
16 TRBJ1-4 NA TRBV7-8 NA CASSLASGATNEKLFF TGTGCCAGCAGCTTAGCCTCTGGGGCCACTAATGAAAAACTGTTTTTT
15 TRBJ1-1 NA TRBV15 TRBD1 CATSRGQGQGTEAFF TGTGCCACCAGCAGAGGTCAAGGACAGGGCACTGAAGCTTTCTTT
13 TRBJ2-5 NA TRBV5-4 NA CTSSFRGGETQYF TGTACCAGCAGCTTTAGGGGGGGCGAGACCCAGTACTTC
16 TRBJ1-2 once TRBV14 NA CASSPPGGGRPYGYTF TGTGCCAGCAGCCCGCCGGGGGGCGGACGGCCTTATGGCTACACCTTC
15 TRBJ2-3 once TRBV6-1 TRBD2 CASSEAAGGPDTQYF TGTGCCAGCAGTGAAGCCGCGGGAGGGCCAGATACGCAGTATTTT
13 TRBJ1-5 few TRBV6-1 NA CASSELQFKPQHF TGTGCCAGCAGTGAATTGCAGTTTAAGCCCCAGCATTTT
17 TRBJ1-2 NA TRBV7-2 TRBD1 CASSPQNYGTENYGYTF TGTGCCAGCAGCCCACAGAATTATGGGACAGAGAACTATGGCTACACCTTC
15 TRBJ2-2 NA TRBV7-6 NA CASSSTGQNTGELFF TGTGCCAGCAGCTCCACGGGACAGAACACCGGGGAGCTGTTTTTT
15 TRBJ1-1 NA TRBV25-1 NA CASSETEGWNTEAFF TGTGCCAGCAGTGAAACAGAGGGATGGAACACTGAAGCTTTCTTT
15 TRBJ1-5 NA TRBV6-5 TRBD1 CASSLGQGDNQPQHF TGTGCCAGCAGTTTAGGTCAGGGGGACAATCAGCCCCAGCATTTT
20 TRBJ1-3 NA TRBV28 TRBD1 CASLFTFWGQGAFAGNTIYF TGTGCCAGCTTATTCACATTTTGGGGACAGGGGGCGTTCGCCGGAAACACCATATATTTT
15 TRBJ1-4 NA TRBV6-1 TRBD1 CASSDPGTGNEKLFF TGTGCCAGCAGTGACCCTGGGACAGGGAATGAAAAACTGTTTTTT
17 TRBJ2-4 NA TRBV5-1 TRBD2 CASSPKGLAGDRNIQYF TGCGCCAGCAGCCCCAAGGGACTAGCGGGAGATAGGAACATTCAGTACTTC
14 TRBJ2-2 NA TRBV6-5 NA CASAWAETKGELFF TGTGCCAGCGCCTGGGCAGAGACTAAAGGGGAGCTGTTTTTT
14 TRBJ1-6 NA TRBV6-5 NA CASSYSSPNSPLHF TGTGCCAGCAGTTACTCGAGCCCAAATTCACCCCTCCACTTT
15 TRBJ1-1 NA TRBV7-6 NA CASSLGPSGNTEAFF TGTGCCAGCAGCTTAGGGCCCAGTGGGAACACTGAAGCTTTCTTT
14 TRBJ2-2 NA TRBV10-3 TRBD1 CAINDLQGAEELFF TGTGCCATCAATGACCTACAGGGGGCTGAGGAGCTGTTTTTT
13 TRBJ1-2 NA TRBV27 TRBD1 CASSLQGAHGYTF TGTGCCAGCAGTTTACAGGGGGCTCATGGCTACACCTTC
18 TRBJ1-6 NA TRBV25-1 TRBD1 CASSDSGGSWDSNSPLHF TGTGCCAGCAGTGACAGTGGGGGTAGTTGGGACAGTAATTCACCCCTCCACTTT
15 TRBJ2-7 NA TRBV6-5 TRBD1 CASRPVTGGLYEQYF TGTGCCAGCAGACCGGTAACAGGGGGTTTGTACGAGCAGTACTTC
12 TRBJ1-2 NA TRBV6-6 NA CASMNSARGYTF TGTGCCAGCATGAACTCCGCACGGGGCTACACCTTC
12 TRBJ2-3 NA TRBV7-3 NA CASSRAGDTQYF TGTGCCAGCAGCCGAGCGGGAGATACGCAGTATTTT
17 TRBJ2-3 NA TRBV19 TRBD1 CASSKFSRTGGTDTQYF TGTGCCAGTAGCAAATTTTCTCGGACAGGGGGGACAGATACGCAGTATTTT
13 TRBJ2-5 NA TRBV5-4 TRBD2 CASAGGVGETQYF TGTGCCAGCGCGGGGGGGGTAGGAGAGACCCAGTACTTC
17 TRBJ2-2 NA TRBV5-1 TRBD2 CASSPDGRGTYTGELFF TGCGCCAGCAGCCCTGACGGGCGGGGGACCTACACCGGGGAGCTGTTTTTT
17 TRBJ1-6 NA TRBV4-2 NA CASSQHPEGRQDSPLHF TGTGCCAGCAGCCAACACCCAGAGGGCCGACAGGATTCACCCCTCCACTTT